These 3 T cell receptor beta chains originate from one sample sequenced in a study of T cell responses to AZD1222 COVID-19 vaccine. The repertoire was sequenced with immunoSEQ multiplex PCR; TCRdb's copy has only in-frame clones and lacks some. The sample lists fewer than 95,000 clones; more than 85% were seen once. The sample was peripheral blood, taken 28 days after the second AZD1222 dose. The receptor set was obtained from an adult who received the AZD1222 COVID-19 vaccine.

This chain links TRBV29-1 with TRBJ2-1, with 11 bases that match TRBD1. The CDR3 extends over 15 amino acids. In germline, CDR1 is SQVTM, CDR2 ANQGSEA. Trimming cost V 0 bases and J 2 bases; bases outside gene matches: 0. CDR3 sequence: CSVEEGQGAYNEQFF. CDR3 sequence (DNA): TGCAGCGTTGAAGAGGGACAGGGGGCCTACAATGAGCAGTTCTTC.

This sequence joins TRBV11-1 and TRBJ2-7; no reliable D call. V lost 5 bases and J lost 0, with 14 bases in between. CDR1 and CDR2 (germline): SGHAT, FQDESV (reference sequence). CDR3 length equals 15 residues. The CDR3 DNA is TGTGCCAGCAGCCGGCCGGACGGCCCCTCCTACGAGCAGTACTTC. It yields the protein CASSRPDGPSYEQYF.

The CDR3 protein is CASSTGTLLGNEQFF. As DNA, the CDR3 is TGTGCCAGCAGTACCGGGACACTTCTCGGCAATGAGCAGTTCTTC. The chain recombines TRBV27 with TRBJ2-1; possible D gene TRBD1, 6 bases. V lost 5 bases and J lost 6, with 17 bases in between. Germline loops: CDR1 MNHEY, CDR2 SMNVEV (reference sequence). The CDR3 sequence is 15 residues long.